This is a list of T cell receptor beta chains from one sample in a study of shared clonotypes between healthy human individuals. The data were produced by immunoSEQ multiplex PCR, yet TCRdb's version contains in-frame clones alone and is incomplete. This repertoire shows some 630,000 clones, around 72% found once; its top ten account for about 2%. Sequenced material: memory CD4+ T cells sorted from blood. These receptors all come from a woman aged 25-40 years in good health. The CDR3 runs from the conserved cysteine through the conserved F or W. D genes are given only for firm matches. The listing skips clone size in some rows; elsewhere it reads once, few, many or a size class.

>TRBJ2-2|TRBD1|TRBV2|14|.
CASSGQGGTGELFF
TGTGCCAGCAGTGGACAGGGCGGCACCGGGGAGCTGTTTTTT
>TRBJ2-5|.|TRBV4-1|15|.
CASSQGTGQRDMKDF
TGCGCCAGCAGCCAAGGGACCGGACAAAGGGACATGAAGGACTTC
>TRBJ2-1|.|TRBV6-5|14|once
CASRRLEPYNEQFF
TGTGCCAGCAGAAGACTAGAACCCTACAATGAGCAGTTCTTC
>TRBJ2-1|.|TRBV5-5|14|.
CASSSGLAYNEQFF
TGTGCCAGCAGCTCGGGACTGGCCTACAATGAGCAGTTCTTC
>TRBJ1-6|.|TRBV30|16|.
CAWRSMSQWDNSPLHF
TGTGCCTGGAGATCTATGTCGCAGTGGGATAATTCACCCCTCCACTTT
>TRBJ1-2|.|TRBV19|13|.
CASRGRDGYGYTF
TGTGCCAGCCGAGGTAGGGACGGCTATGGCTACACCTTC
>TRBJ2-6|TRBD1|TRBV5-1|15|.
CASSPWDRGPNVLTF
TGCGCCAGCAGCCCTTGGGACAGGGGTCCCAACGTCCTGACTTTC
>TRBJ1-1|TRBD1|TRBV5-8|15|.
CASSKDRGLNTEAFF
TGTGCCAGCAGCAAGGACAGGGGATTGAACACTGAAGCTTTCTTT
>TRBJ1-2|.|TRBV19|16|many
CASSMLRGTPNYGYTF
TGTGCCAGTAGTATGCTGAGGGGGACACCCAACTATGGCTACACCTTC
>TRBJ2-6|TRBD1|TRBV5-1|16|.
CASTPGGLSGANVLTF
TGCGCCAGCACCCCAGGGGGCCTTTCTGGGGCCAACGTCCTGACTTTC
>TRBJ2-7|TRBD2|TRBV2|15|.
CASSEVTSESYEQYF
TGTGCCAGCAGTGAAGTGACTAGCGAGTCCTACGAGCAGTACTTC
>TRBJ1-2|.|TRBV29-1|11|.
CSVARPEGYTF
TGCAGCGTTGCCAGGCCCGAAGGCTACACCTTC
>TRBJ1-5|.|TRBV2|15|.
CASSETRGGNQPQHF
TGTGCCAGCAGTGAAACCAGGGGAGGAAATCAGCCCCAGCATTTT
>TRBJ2-3|.|TRBV13|15|few
CASSVSGASTDTQYF
TGTGCCAGCAGTGTTAGCGGCGCTAGCACAGATACGCAGTATTTT
>TRBJ2-6|TRBD1|TRBV5-4|17|.
CASSPGTGNPGANVLTF
TGTGCCAGCAGCCCCGGGACAGGGAACCCTGGGGCCAACGTCCTGACTTTC
>TRBJ2-7|.|TRBV20-1|11|.
CSASGVKEQYF
TGCAGTGCTTCAGGGGTTAAAGAGCAGTACTTC
>TRBJ2-2|.|TRBV27|15|.
CASNPTQVPTGELFF
TGTGCCAGCAACCCAACACAAGTGCCGACCGGGGAGCTGTTTTTT
>TRBJ2-2|.|TRBV11-2|16|.
CASSPRLVESTGELFF
TGTGCCAGCAGCCCGCGACTAGTCGAAAGTACCGGGGAGCTGTTTTTT
>TRBJ2-7|.|TRBV7-8|12|.
CASTWAGGEQYF
TGTGCCAGCACCTGGGCCGGCGGCGAGCAGTACTTC
>TRBJ2-7|TRBD2|TRBV7-2|14|few
CASSRTSVGYEQYF
TGTGCCAGCAGCCGGACTAGCGTCGGCTACGAGCAGTACTTC
>TRBJ2-7|.|TRBV18|15|.
CASSPSSDRRNEQYF
TGTGCCAGCTCACCATCCTCAGACAGGAGGAACGAGCAGTACTTC
>TRBJ2-7|TRBD2|TRBV5-4|16|.
CASSGGTSGRGYEQYF
TGTGCCAGCAGCGGGGGGACTAGCGGGAGAGGGTACGAGCAGTACTTC
>TRBJ2-7|TRBD1|TRBV10-3|15|.
CAISKQGQGKNEQYF
TGTGCCATCAGCAAACAGGGACAGGGGAAAAACGAGCAGTACTTC
>TRBJ2-7|TRBD2|TRBV19|15|few
CASSPGLAVFYEQYF
TGTGCCAGTAGTCCCGGACTAGCGGTCTTTTACGAGCAGTACTTC
>TRBJ2-1|TRBD2|TRBV5-1|17|.
CASSQASGRGSYNEQFF
TGCGCCAGCAGCCAAGCTAGCGGGAGGGGATCCTACAATGAGCAGTTCTTC
>TRBJ2-7|TRBD2|TRBV25-1|15|.
CASSGGTSGLYEQYF
TGTGCCAGCAGTGGAGGGACTAGCGGGTTATACGAGCAGTACTTC
>TRBJ2-3|.|TRBV20-1|11|.
CSASNTDTQYF
TGCAGTGCTTCGAACACAGATACGCAGTATTTT
>TRBJ1-5|.|TRBV29-1|13|.
CSAILVLGQPQHF
TGCAGCGCCATTCTCGTGCTAGGTCAGCCCCAGCATTTT
>TRBJ1-1|.|TRBV11-2|14|.
CASSLTQGSTEAFF
TGTGCCAGCAGCTTAACCCAGGGTTCCACTGAAGCTTTCTTT
>TRBJ2-7|TRBD1|TRBV4-1|14|.
CASRTGTGSYEQYF
TGCGCCAGCAGGACCGGGACAGGGTCATACGAGCAGTACTTC
>TRBJ2-2|.|TRBV7-2|15|.
CASSFWDGRTGELFF
TGTGCCAGCAGCTTTTGGGATGGGAGGACCGGGGAGCTGTTTTTT
>TRBJ2-7|.|TRBV27|14|.
CASSVRDGPYEQYF
TGTGCCAGCAGTGTCCGGGACGGACCCTACGAGCAGTACTTC
>TRBJ2-5|.|TRBV5-1|14|few
CASSLGNGAETQYF
TGCGCCAGCAGCTTAGGGAACGGGGCGGAGACCCAGTACTTC
>TRBJ2-7|.|TRBV29-1|16|once
CSVSNPADRNSYEQYF
TGCAGCGTCTCAAACCCGGCCGACAGGAACTCCTACGAGCAGTACTTC
>TRBJ2-7|TRBD1|TRBV5-1|15|.
CASSLDLGGGNEQYF
TGCGCCAGCAGCTTGGATCTAGGGGGCGGAAATGAGCAGTACTTC
>TRBJ1-4|.|TRBV7-2|15|.
CASSPPNRANEKLFF
TGTGCCAGCAGCCCCCCCAACAGGGCTAATGAAAAACTGTTTTTT
>TRBJ2-1|TRBD2|TRBV11-2|16|.
CASSALAGGSYNEQFF
TGTGCCAGCAGTGCGCTAGCGGGAGGATCCTACAATGAGCAGTTCTTC